The clone carrying this T cell receptor (beta chain) was counted a few times. Its antigen is not known. A single record per CDR3 protein comes from TCRdb applying MiXCR to the reads. The table includes hundreds of thousands of distinct CDR3 sequences, under 20% detected once. This sample stems from a study of T cell repertoires in cytomegalovirus infection. About the study: Matching HLA type, along with CMV infection, was indicated by public TCR beta signatures. Study findings and constraints: There were carriers of CMV plus the relevant HLA, and cumulative public TCR beta family frequency identified them. CMV-specific HLA-C-restricted TCR beta clonotypes dominated the ex vivo response.

The CDR3 spans 13 residues. Germline lookup yields CDR1 ENHRY and CDR2 SYGVKD. The V end lost 4 bases, the J end lost 8 bases, and 12 bases lay between the germline ends. The chain is built from TRBV10-3 and TRBJ2-1; possible D gene TRBD1, 5 bases. The material sequenced was PBMCs. The sequence was obtained from a human donor in good health (CMV status not recorded). Some clones in this sample may be carry-over from other donors' samples. The CDR3 here is CAISVTEGDEQFF. In nucleotides, the CDR3 is TGTGCCATCAGTGTGACCGAAGGGGATGAGCAGTTCTTC.